A selection of T cell receptor beta chains follows, all from one sample in a study of blood T cell repertoires in COVID-19. The data were produced by immunoSEQ multiplex PCR, yet TCRdb's version contains in-frame clones alone and is incomplete. The data contain 150,000 to 200,000 clones, less than 85% of them singletons. The source material was PBMCs or T cells enriched from blood (not recorded which). The receptors shown here come from a man aged 50 or older who had recovered from COVID-19. CDR3s include the opening cysteine and the closing phenylalanine or tryptophan. The D gene is left open where the match is weak. Expanded clones get a size class; other rows say once, few or many, or leave the size out.

D gene: TRBD2; V gene: TRBV6-5; clone size: NA; J gene: TRBJ2-1; CDR3 protein: CASSYLAGGYNEQFF; CDR3 DNA: TGTGCCAGCAGTTACCTAGCGGGGGGGTACAATGAGCAGTTCTTC
D gene: NA; V gene: TRBV9; clone size: NA; J gene: TRBJ1-6; CDR3 protein: CASSAYDKGLNSPLHF; CDR3 DNA: TGTGCCAGCAGCGCATACGACAAAGGCTTGAATTCACCCCTCCACTTT
D gene: NA; V gene: TRBV2; clone size: NA; J gene: TRBJ2-5; CDR3 protein: CASSETKETQYF; CDR3 DNA: TGTGCGAGCAGCGAGACAAAAGAGACCCAGTACTTC
D gene: TRBD1; V gene: TRBV7-2; clone size: NA; J gene: TRBJ1-5; CDR3 protein: CASSPSQGQGAGSQPQHF; CDR3 DNA: TGTGCCAGCAGCCCCAGCCAGGGACAGGGCGCGGGTAGTCAGCCCCAGCATTTT
D gene: TRBD1; V gene: TRBV7-9; clone size: NA; J gene: TRBJ1-1; CDR3 protein: CASSLDGHRGLTEAFF; CDR3 DNA: TGTGCCAGCAGCTTAGATGGTCACAGGGGGCTGACTGAAGCTTTCTTT
D gene: NA; V gene: TRBV19; clone size: NA; J gene: TRBJ2-3; CDR3 protein: CASSIVGGAKSSTDTQYF; CDR3 DNA: TGTGCCAGTAGTATAGTGGGTGGGGCAAAATCTAGCACAGATACGCAGTATTTT
D gene: TRBD2; V gene: TRBV6-6; clone size: NA; J gene: TRBJ2-7; CDR3 protein: CASSYLGRSGEQYF; CDR3 DNA: TGTGCCAGCAGTTACCTCGGGAGGTCCGGCGAGCAGTACTTC
D gene: TRBD1; V gene: TRBV20-1; clone size: NA; J gene: TRBJ1-5; CDR3 protein: CSASKQGDNQPQHF; CDR3 DNA: TGCAGTGCTAGTAAACAGGGGGACAATCAGCCCCAGCATTTT
D gene: TRBD1; V gene: TRBV5-4; clone size: few; J gene: TRBJ1-2; CDR3 protein: CASSLNGQGARGYTF; CDR3 DNA: TGTGCCAGCAGCTTGAATGGGCAGGGGGCGCGCGGCTACACCTTC
D gene: TRBD1; V gene: TRBV6-2/TRBV6-3; clone size: NA; J gene: TRBJ1-2; CDR3 protein: CASSYLTGDPLNYGYTF; CDR3 DNA: TGTGCCAGCAGTTACCTGACAGGGGACCCCCTCAACTATGGCTACACCTTC
D gene: NA; V gene: TRBV12-3/TRBV12-4; clone size: NA; J gene: TRBJ1-2; CDR3 protein: CASSLGGHYGYTF; CDR3 DNA: TGTGCCAGCAGTTTAGGGGGCCACTATGGCTACACCTTC
D gene: TRBD2; V gene: TRBV27; clone size: NA; J gene: TRBJ2-1; CDR3 protein: CASSLFADPGLAYNEQFF; CDR3 DNA: TGTGCCAGCAGTTTATTCGCTGATCCGGGACTAGCCTACAATGAGCAGTTCTTC
D gene: TRBD1; V gene: TRBV19; clone size: NA; J gene: TRBJ1-2; CDR3 protein: CASSIVGQGLGYTF; CDR3 DNA: TGTGCCAGTAGTATAGTGGGACAGGGCTTGGGCTACACCTTC
D gene: TRBD1; V gene: TRBV10-3; clone size: NA; J gene: TRBJ1-1; CDR3 protein: CAIRPGTGWTEAFF; CDR3 DNA: TGTGCCATCAGACCCGGGACAGGTTGGACTGAAGCTTTCTTT
D gene: NA; V gene: TRBV19; clone size: NA; J gene: TRBJ1-6; CDR3 protein: CASSISVNSPLHF; CDR3 DNA: TGTGCCAGTAGTATATCGGTGAATTCACCCCTCCACTTT
D gene: TRBD1; V gene: TRBV10-3; clone size: NA; J gene: TRBJ2-3; CDR3 protein: CAMGQGQDTQYF; CDR3 DNA: TGTGCCATGGGACAGGGCCAAGATACGCAGTATTTT
D gene: NA; V gene: TRBV7-2; clone size: NA; J gene: TRBJ1-4; CDR3 protein: CASSTSRATNEKLFF; CDR3 DNA: TGTGCCAGCAGCACCTCCAGGGCAACTAATGAAAAACTGTTTTTT
D gene: NA; V gene: TRBV9; clone size: NA; J gene: TRBJ1-4; CDR3 protein: CASSVGTASGREKLFF; CDR3 DNA: TGTGCCAGCAGCGTCGGAACCGCATCGGGGAGGGAAAAACTGTTTTTT
D gene: NA; V gene: TRBV5-1; clone size: NA; J gene: TRBJ1-6; CDR3 protein: CASRENHSPLHF; CDR3 DNA: TGCGCCAGCAGAGAGAACCATTCACCCCTCCACTTT
D gene: NA; V gene: TRBV2; clone size: NA; J gene: TRBJ1-2; CDR3 protein: CASNPTGPRAGGYTF; CDR3 DNA: TGTGCCAGCAACCCCACAGGTCCCCGGGCAGGGGGCTACACCTTC
D gene: NA; V gene: TRBV3-1/TRBV3-2; clone size: NA; J gene: TRBJ1-5; CDR3 protein: CASSQGAGGNQPQHF; CDR3 DNA: TGTGCCAGCAGCCAAGGGGCAGGGGGCAATCAGCCCCAGCATTTT
D gene: TRBD2; V gene: TRBV11-1; clone size: few; J gene: TRBJ2-5; CDR3 protein: CASKGLAGGQETQYF; CDR3 DNA: TGTGCCAGCAAGGGACTAGCGGGGGGCCAAGAGACCCAGTACTTC
D gene: TRBD2; V gene: TRBV6-2/TRBV6-3; clone size: few; J gene: TRBJ2-1; CDR3 protein: CASSASGEYNEQFF; CDR3 DNA: TGTGCCAGCAGTGCTAGCGGGGAATACAATGAGCAGTTCTTC
D gene: NA; V gene: TRBV19; clone size: NA; J gene: TRBJ1-2; CDR3 protein: CASSPQGGGTNYGYTF; CDR3 DNA: TGTGCCAGTAGTCCCCAAGGGGGGGGCACTAACTATGGCTACACCTTC
D gene: NA; V gene: TRBV9; clone size: NA; J gene: TRBJ2-3; CDR3 protein: CASSAAPWGGADTQYF; CDR3 DNA: TGTGCCAGCAGCGCGGCCCCGTGGGGGGGCGCAGATACGCAGTATTTT
D gene: TRBD1; V gene: TRBV11-2; clone size: NA; J gene: TRBJ1-2; CDR3 protein: CASSSRDSSYGYTF; CDR3 DNA: TGTGCCAGCAGCTCCAGGGACAGTTCTTATGGCTACACCTTC
D gene: TRBD1; V gene: TRBV28; clone size: NA; J gene: TRBJ1-2; CDR3 protein: CASSQRTGSYTF; CDR3 DNA: TGTGCCAGCAGCCAACGGACAGGGAGCTACACCTTC
D gene: TRBD1; V gene: TRBV5-1; clone size: NA; J gene: TRBJ2-2; CDR3 protein: CASSAAWTGTNTGELFF; CDR3 DNA: TGCGCCAGCAGCGCCGCCTGGACAGGGACCAACACCGGGGAGCTGTTTTTT
D gene: TRBD1; V gene: TRBV18; clone size: NA; J gene: TRBJ2-7; CDR3 protein: CASSQGQGNEQYF; CDR3 DNA: TGTGCCAGCTCCCAGGGACAGGGTAACGAGCAGTACTTC
D gene: TRBD1; V gene: TRBV7-6; clone size: few; J gene: TRBJ1-4; CDR3 protein: CASSLEPGGEKLFF; CDR3 DNA: TGTGCCAGCAGCTTAGAGCCAGGGGGGGAAAAACTGTTTTTT
D gene: NA; V gene: TRBV9; clone size: NA; J gene: TRBJ2-2; CDR3 protein: CASSTQKTETNTGELFF; CDR3 DNA: TGTGCCAGCAGCACCCAAAAAACCGAGACGAACACCGGGGAGCTGTTTTTT
D gene: NA; V gene: TRBV10-3; clone size: NA; J gene: TRBJ1-1; CDR3 protein: CAIRRRTTQGTNSEAFF; CDR3 DNA: TGTGCCATCAGACGCCGAACAACCCAAGGGACAAATTCTGAAGCTTTCTTT
D gene: NA; V gene: TRBV19; clone size: NA; J gene: TRBJ1-5; CDR3 protein: CASKKLPRDIDPQPQHF; CDR3 DNA: TGTGCCAGTAAGAAGCTCCCCCGGGACATTGACCCTCAGCCCCAGCATTTT
D gene: NA; V gene: TRBV3-1/TRBV3-2; clone size: NA; J gene: TRBJ1-4; CDR3 protein: CASSLRSGTEKLFF; CDR3 DNA: TGTGCCAGCAGCCTACGCAGTGGGACAGAAAAACTGTTTTTT
D gene: NA; V gene: TRBV11-3; clone size: NA; J gene: TRBJ1-1; CDR3 protein: CASSPRSDTEAFF; CDR3 DNA: TGTGCCAGCAGCCCCCGGTCGGACACTGAAGCTTTCTTT
D gene: NA; V gene: TRBV6-5; clone size: NA; J gene: TRBJ1-6; CDR3 protein: CASSYRARGSNSPLHF; CDR3 DNA: TGTGCCAGCAGTTATCGTGCCCGGGGGAGTAATTCACCCCTCCACTTT
D gene: TRBD1; V gene: TRBV27; clone size: NA; J gene: TRBJ1-6; CDR3 protein: CASSVRGQEYNSPLHF; CDR3 DNA: TGTGCCAGCAGTGTGAGGGGGCAAGAGTATAATTCACCCCTCCACTTT
D gene: TRBD1; V gene: TRBV15; clone size: NA; J gene: TRBJ1-6; CDR3 protein: CATSREGGPNSPLHF; CDR3 DNA: TGTGCCACCAGCAGAGAAGGGGGCCCCAATTCACCCCTCCACTTT
D gene: TRBD2; V gene: TRBV4-1; clone size: NA; J gene: TRBJ2-7; CDR3 protein: CASSQASAGTYEQYF; CDR3 DNA: TGCGCCAGCAGCCAAGCGTCAGCGGGGACCTACGAGCAGTACTTC
D gene: NA; V gene: TRBV7-3; clone size: NA; J gene: TRBJ2-1; CDR3 protein: CASSPNAGTTDEQFF; CDR3 DNA: TGTGCCAGCAGCCCCAACGCAGGGACAACGGATGAGCAGTTCTTC
D gene: TRBD1; V gene: TRBV19; clone size: once; J gene: TRBJ2-7; CDR3 protein: CASSPDRGLEQYF; CDR3 DNA: TGTGCCAGTAGTCCCGACAGGGGGCTCGAGCAGTACTTC